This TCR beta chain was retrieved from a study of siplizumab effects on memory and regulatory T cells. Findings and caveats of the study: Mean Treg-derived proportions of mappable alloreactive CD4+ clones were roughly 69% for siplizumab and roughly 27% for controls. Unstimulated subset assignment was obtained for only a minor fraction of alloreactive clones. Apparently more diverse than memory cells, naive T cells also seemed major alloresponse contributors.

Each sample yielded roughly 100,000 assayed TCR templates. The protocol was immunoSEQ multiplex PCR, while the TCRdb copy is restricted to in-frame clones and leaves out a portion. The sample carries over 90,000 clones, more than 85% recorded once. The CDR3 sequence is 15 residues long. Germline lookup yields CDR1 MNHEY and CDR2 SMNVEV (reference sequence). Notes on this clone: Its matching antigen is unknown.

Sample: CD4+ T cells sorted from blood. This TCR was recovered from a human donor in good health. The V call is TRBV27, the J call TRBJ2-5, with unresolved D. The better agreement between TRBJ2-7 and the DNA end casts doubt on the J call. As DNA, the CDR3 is TGTGCCAGCAGTAGGTTAACCCAACTTAACTACGAGCAGTACTTC. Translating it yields CASSRLTQLNYEQYF.